This T cell receptor beta chain was profiled in a study of CD8 T cells in ankylosing spondylitis. J lost 6 bases, V lost 4 bases, and 6 bases had no gene match. The CDR3 runs to 14 residues. There are many counts of this clonotype. Its antigen is not identified. Quantitative 5'-RACE with molecular barcodes generated TCR beta libraries. TCRdb independently ran MiXCR on the 5' RACE reads; one entry per CDR3 protein. The sample has roughly 700,000 distinct CDR3 sequences, around 20% seen once; the top ten hold around 19%. General study results and limits: Characteristic, it appeared, of ankylosing spondylitis blood was a TCR beta motif of roughly eight highly homologous variants.

The sample comprised blood, either unsorted or a sorted T cell fraction (not recorded which). The chain employs TRBV12-3 or TRBV12-4 and TRBJ1-1; 9 bases align to TRBD1. This clonotype was obtained from a male donor with ankylosing spondylitis. The DNA of the CDR3 is TGTGCCAGCAGTTCGGGACAGGGCAATCCTGAAGCTTTCTTT. This codes for CASSSGQGNPEAFF.